The 24 T cell receptor beta chains reported below all come from one sample, sequenced in a study of blood T cell repertoires in COVID-19. Profiling relied on immunoSEQ multiplex PCR, and the TCRdb table lists in-frame clones only, not all of them. The sample carries some 100,000 clones, roughly 80% recorded once. Sequencing input: peripheral blood. The receptors stem from a man aged 45-65 years with acute or convalescent COVID-19.

This clone appeared once. The V call is TRBV27, the J call TRBJ2-7, with TRBD1 matching 9 bases. This CDR3 spans 14 amino acids. V trimming: 10 bases; J trimming: 6 bases; junction bases outside the gene matches: 13. The germline CDR1 and CDR2 sequences are MNHEY and SMNVEV (reference sequence). The CDR3 spells CATRVGTGLGEQYF. CDR3 bases: TGTGCCACCCGAGTGGGGACAGGGTTAGGCGAGCAGTACTTC.

The V call is TRBV2, the J call TRBJ1-4; D gene ambiguous. CDR3 size: 13 residues. Trimming removed 6 bases at V and 7 bases at J, with 12 bases between. CDR1 and CDR2 from the germline V gene are SNHLY and FYNNEI. CDR3 in DNA: TGTGCCAGCAGGAGGTCAGTTGGTGAAAAACTGTTTTTT. The encoded protein is CASRRSVGEKLFF. The complete variable domain, with remaining parts taken from reference TRBV2 and TRBJ1-4, reads EPEVTQTPSHQVTQMGQEVILRCVPISNHLYFYWYRQILGQKVEFLVSFYNNEISEKSEIFDDQFSVERPDGSNFTLKIRSTKLEDSAMYFCASRRSVGEKLFFGSGTQLSVL.

The chain joins TRBV9 to TRBJ2-1; the match to TRBD2 covers 10 bases. V lost 0 bases, J lost 6 bases, and 3 bases stayed unmatched. This CDR3 has 15 amino acids. In germline, CDR1 is SGDLS, CDR2 YYNGEE. DNA of the CDR3: TGTGCCAGCAGCGTAGGGGTAGCGGGAGGCAATGAGCAGTTCTTC. As protein: CASSVGVAGGNEQFF.

The chain carries TRBV7-9 and TRBJ1-5; 9 positions match TRBD1. Trimming took 4 bases from V and 0 from J; bases not matched to a gene: 7. The CDR3 covers 17 residues. CDR1 SEHNR and CDR2 FQNEAQ come from the germline V gene (reference sequence). The CDR3 DNA follows: TGTGCCAGCAGCTGGGACAGGGACTTTTATAGCAATCAGCCCCAGCATTTT. The encoded protein is CASSWDRDFYSNQPQHF.

The V gene is TRBV5-4, the J gene TRBJ1-2; 9 bases are shared with TRBD1. J lost 3 bases, V lost 4 bases, and 7 bases had no gene match. CDR1 is SGHNT, CDR2 YYREEE, per germline (reference sequence). The CDR3 spans 15 residues. CDR3 in amino acids: CASSQGQGIDYGYTF. The CDR3 region has the DNA TGTGCCAGCAGCCAAGGACAGGGGATCGACTATGGCTACACCTTC.

Only a few counts were recorded for this clone. CDR3 amino acids: CASSLGAGVEQYF. The CDR3 nucleotides are TGTGCCAGCAGTTTAGGGGCAGGGGTCGAGCAGTACTTC. The rearrangement links TRBV27 to TRBJ2-7, with D tentatively TRBD1 (6 bases). CDR1 is MNHEY, CDR2 SMNVEV, per germline (reference sequence). This CDR3 has 13 residues. The V end was cut by 2 bases, the J end by 6 bases, with 11 bases between.

J is TRBJ1-5 and V is TRBV28, with D possibly matching TRBD1 (5 bases). Trimming stripped 5 bases from V and 3 bases from J, with 23 bases between. CDR1 is MDHEN, CDR2 SYDVKM, per germline. This CDR3 comprises 18 residues. The CDR3 is CASSTFFGGDGFNQPQHF. Here the CDR3 DNA reads TGTGCCAGCAGTACGTTCTTCGGGGGGGACGGTTTCAATCAGCCCCAGCATTTT.

The CDR3 DNA reads as TGCGCCAGCAGCCAAGATTGGGAAACCCCGGGACAGTCCAGCGAGCAGTACTTC. This encodes CASSQDWETPGQSSEQYF. The chain has TRBV4-1 and TRBJ2-7, with 7 bases aligning to TRBD1. Trimming at V came to 0 bases and at J to 6 bases, leaving 17 bases not matched to a gene. The CDR3 covers 18 residues. In germline, CDR1 is MGHRA, CDR2 YSYEKL.

The chain links TRBV10-3 to TRBJ2-3, with 9 bases lining up with TRBD2. CDR1 and CDR2 from the germline V gene are ENHRY and SYGVKD. The J segment lost 2 bases and the V segment lost 4 bases, leaving 7 bases of the junction unmatched. This CDR3 has 16 amino acids. CDR3: CAISAYSGGVTDTQYF. CDR3 bases: TGTGCCATCAGTGCATATAGCGGGGGTGTCACAGATACGCAGTATTTT.

The rearrangement links TRBV5-1 to TRBJ1-3; maybe TRBD1 (5 bases). Trimming stripped 2 bases from V and 8 bases from J, with 14 bases between. CDR1 SGHRS and CDR2 YFSETQ come from the germline V gene. This CDR3 has 14 amino acids. The CDR3 nucleotides are TGCGCCAGCAGCTTATCTGCCAGGGTAGACACCATATATTTT. It yields the protein CASSLSARVDTIYF.

The J gene is TRBJ1-1, the V gene TRBV19; TRBD1 matches at 7 bases. CDR1 and CDR2 (germline): LNHDA, SQIVND (reference sequence). V was pared by 8 bases and J by 3 bases, with 9 bases of the junction left unmatched. The CDR3 totals 14 residues. CDR3 DNA: TGTGCCAGTGAACAGGGGACGGGGCACACTGAAGCTTTCTTT. It specifies CASEQGTGHTEAFF.

The chain carries TRBV7-3 and TRBJ2-7; 7 nucleotides agree with TRBD1. The length of the CDR3 is 13 residues. Looked up from germline, CDR1 is SGHTA and CDR2 is FQGTGA. Trimming took 5 bases from V and 7 from J; bases not matched to a gene: 8. The CDR3 loop reads CASSLRQGREQYF. CDR3 nucleotide sequence: TGTGCCAGCAGCCTCCGACAGGGTAGGGAGCAGTACTTC.

The chain couples TRBV5-1 to TRBJ2-7; 7 nucleotides line up with TRBD1. Germline CDR1 reads SGHRS; CDR2 reads YFSETQ. The CDR3 consists of 14 residues. V lost 0 bases and J lost 3; bases outside the gene matches: 3. The CDR3 region is CASSLGQGVYEQYF. The CDR3 bases are TGCGCCAGCAGCTTGGGCCAGGGGGTCTACGAGCAGTACTTC.

The chain is built from TRBV19 and TRBJ1-2; D is unclear. This CDR3 is built from 14 residues. Germline V gives CDR1 LNHDA, CDR2 SQIVND (reference sequence). Deletions cut 7 bases from V and 1 base from J, with 13 bases between. The CDR3 region is CASTVSHGNYGYTF. The CDR3 DNA is TGTGCCAGTACGGTTTCGCACGGTAACTATGGCTACACCTTC.

J is TRBJ2-1 and V is TRBV9, with D possibly being TRBD1 (6 bases). The CDR3 length is 16 residues. With 0 bases removed from V and 4 bases from J, the gap between germline ends came to 14 bases. CDR1 is SGDLS and CDR2 is YYNGEE in the germline V gene. In DNA form, the CDR3 reads TGTGCCAGCAGCGTAGTTGGGGGCCCAAGGTACAATGAGCAGTTCTTC. Translating it yields CASSVVGGPRYNEQFF.

The CDR3 DNA is TGTGCCAGCTCGGATGGGATAGCGGGAGGATACTACGAGCAGTACTTC. Amino acid sequence: CASSDGIAGGYYEQYF. The chain recombines TRBV18 with TRBJ2-7; 10 bases are a match to TRBD2. Germline loops: CDR1 KGHSH, CDR2 LQKENI. Unmatched junction bases numbered 11, after V lost 6 bases and J lost 3 bases. The length of the CDR3 is 16 residues.

The chain uses TRBV9 and TRBJ2-3, with D perhaps TRBD1 (6 bases). Germline V lookup: CDR1 SGDLS, CDR2 YYNGEE. The germline V and J ends were trimmed by 0 bases and 1 base, with 6 bases remaining between them. The CDR3 spans 14 residues. The CDR3 DNA follows: TGTGCCAGCAGCGTAGGGGGGCGCACAGATACGCAGTATTTT. Translated, it gives CASSVGGRTDTQYF.

This clone was found once. The rearrangement uses TRBV7-9 and TRBJ1-4; 8 bases are shared with TRBD1. CDR1 is SEHNR, CDR2 FQNEAQ, per germline (reference sequence). Losses at the gene ends were 4 bases for V and 8 bases for J; bases not matched to a gene: 6. This CDR3 has 14 residues. The CDR3 region is CASSSLRGQEKLFF. The CDR3 DNA is TGTGCCAGCAGCTCCCTCAGGGGGCAGGAAAAACTGTTTTTT.

This sequence joins TRBV10-3 and TRBJ2-5, with 7 bases aligning to TRBD2. Germline values: CDR1 ENHRY, CDR2 SYGVKD. The CDR3 has 16 residues. V lost 3 bases, J lost 2 bases, and 9 bases stayed unmatched. In nucleotides, the CDR3 is TGTGCCATCAGTGACCTCGGGGGGACTTTACAAGAGACCCAGTACTTC. Translated: CAISDLGGTLQETQYF.

In its sample, this clone was seen once. The chain carries TRBV6-5 and TRBJ2-1; 8 bases fit TRBD1. After removal of 2 bases from V and 7 bases from J, the junction contained 7 bases not matched to a gene. The CDR3 is 15 amino acids. Germline V CDR1 and CDR2: MNHEY, SVGAGI. CDR3: CASSYPGQGRNEQFF. In DNA form, the CDR3 reads TGTGCCAGCAGTTACCCCGGACAGGGCAGGAATGAGCAGTTCTTC.

This clone was counted between two and nine times. This chain uses TRBV14 with TRBJ2-3, with TRBD2 identical over 15 bases. V was clipped by 6 bases and J by 4 bases; unmatched bases: 5. CDR3 length equals 16 residues. CDR1 SGHDN and CDR2 FVKESK come from the germline V gene. CDR3 bases: TGTGCCAGCAGTACCGGGACTAGCGGGAGGCCAGATACGCAGTATTTT. The encoded protein is CASSTGTSGRPDTQYF.

V gene TRBV24-1 combines with J gene TRBJ1-2; D remains unclear. Trimming pared 5 bases from V and 5 bases from J, leaving 8 bases between. Germline V gives CDR1 KGHDR, CDR2 SFDVKD. The CDR3 is made up of 12 amino acids. The CDR3 protein is CATSGGGYGYTF. Here the CDR3 DNA reads TGTGCCACCAGTGGAGGAGGATATGGCTACACCTTC.

CDR3 loop: CASSRGDRRQYF. The CDR3 DNA reads TGTGCCAGCAGCAGAGGGGACAGGCGGCAGTACTTC. The chain couples TRBV11-3 to TRBJ2-7; 8 bases are shared with TRBD1. V shed 5 bases and J 9 bases; nucleotides not matched to a gene: 6. Looked up from germline, CDR1 is SGHNT and CDR2 is YENEEA. CDR3 size: 12 residues.

The CDR3 protein is CASRLGGPNTGELFF. The CDR3 DNA follows: TGTGCCAGCAGGTTGGGGGGGCCGAACACCGGGGAGCTGTTTTTT. The rearrangement uses TRBV27 and TRBJ2-2, with D tentatively TRBD2 (7 bases). V was pared by 6 bases and J by 0 bases, with 11 bases between. Germline V gene sequence: CDR1 MNHEY, CDR2 SMNVEV (reference sequence). The CDR3 has 15 residues.